A single sample gave rise to the 2 T cell receptor beta chains below, sequenced in a study of cytomegalovirus exposure and HLA in healthy donors. A multiplex PCR was run with 60 Vbeta primers and 13 Jbeta primers. Produced via immunoSEQ multiplex PCR; TCRdb's table is partial and in-frame only. This sample carries around 98,000 clones, approximately 75% of them seen once, and the ten largest clones take about 4%. The sequencing input was PBMCs. The receptors stem from a woman in her thirties or forties in good health and CMV-seronegative.

For the CDR3, the DNA is TGTGCCAGCAGCCAAGACTTGGGGCAGGGAAGGGTGCAGTACTTC. Encoded protein: CASSQDLGQGRVQYF. The J gene is TRBJ2-7, the V gene TRBV4-2; TRBD1 is a possible D gene (5 bases). The CDR3 runs 15 residues. The germline V gene encodes CDR1 LGHNA and CDR2 YNFKEQ. V dropped 0 bases and J dropped 9 bases, with 18 bases sitting between them.

The V and J genes are TRBV7-9 and TRBJ2-5; D gene uncertain. The CDR3 runs to 11 residues. Trimming removed 5 bases at V and 4 bases at J, with 5 bases between. Germline V gene sequence: CDR1 SEHNR, CDR2 FQNEAQ (reference sequence). CDR3 DNA: TGTGCCAGCAGCCGAGGAGAGACCCAGTACTTC. It specifies CASSRGETQYF.